The T cell receptor beta chain under discussion was sequenced for a study of radiation and T cells in renal cell carcinoma. On the study more broadly: Nephrectomy followed 15 Gy stereotactic body radiation by 4 weeks. Study conclusions and caveats: Without pretreatment biopsies, baseline tumor clonotype presence was undetermined.

Assay used: immunoSEQ multiplex PCR; TCRdb lists only in-frame clones, some missing. The table has 140,000 to 150,000 clones, about 87% seen once. Time point denoted: baseline pretreatment blood. The treatment: 15 Gy SBRT to primary tumor, nephrectomy 4 weeks later. The tumor was a clear cell renal cell carcinoma. This CDR3 has 14 residues. Germline loops: CDR1 LGHNA, CDR2 YSLEER. The V segment lost 3 bases and the J segment 3 bases; nucleotides outside the gene matches: 3. The sample holds one count of this clone. Antigen unknown. Source: blood, taken from a patient whose treatment included radiotherapy and nephrectomy. The chain has TRBV4-3 and TRBJ2-3, with 7 bases lining up with TRBD1. This sequence was found in a woman in her 70s with renal cell carcinoma. This CDR3 is CASSQGQLTDTQYF. The CDR3 DNA sequence: TGCGCCAGCAGCCAGGGACAGCTAACAGATACGCAGTATTTT.